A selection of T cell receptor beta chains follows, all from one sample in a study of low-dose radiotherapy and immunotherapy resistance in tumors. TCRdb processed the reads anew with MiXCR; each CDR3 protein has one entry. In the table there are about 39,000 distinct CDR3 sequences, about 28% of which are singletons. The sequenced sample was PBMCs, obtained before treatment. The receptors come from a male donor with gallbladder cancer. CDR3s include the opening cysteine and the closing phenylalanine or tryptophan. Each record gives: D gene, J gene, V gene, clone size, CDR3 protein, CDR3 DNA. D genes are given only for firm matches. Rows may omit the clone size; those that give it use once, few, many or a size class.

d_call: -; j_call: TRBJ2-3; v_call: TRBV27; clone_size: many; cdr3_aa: CASSFSGLRQYF; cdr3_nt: TGTGCCAGCAGTTTCTCCGGACTGCGGCAGTATTTT
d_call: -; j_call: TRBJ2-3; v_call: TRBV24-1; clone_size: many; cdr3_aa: CATSDYRAPDTQYF; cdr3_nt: TGTGCCACCAGTGATTATAGGGCCCCAGATACGCAGTATTTT
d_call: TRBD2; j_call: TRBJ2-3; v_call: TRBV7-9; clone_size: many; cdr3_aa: CASTPIGVAGGPKDTQYF; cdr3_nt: TGTGCCAGCACCCCTATAGGGGTAGCGGGGGGGCCAAAAGATACGCAGTATTTT
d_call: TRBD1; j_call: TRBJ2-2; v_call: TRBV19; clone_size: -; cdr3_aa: CASSMGQGDGELFF; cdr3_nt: TGTGCCAGTAGTATGGGGCAGGGGGACGGGGAGCTGTTTTTT
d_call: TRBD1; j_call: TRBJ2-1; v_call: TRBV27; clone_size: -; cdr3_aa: CASYRTGAYNEQFF; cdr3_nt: TGTGCCAGCTATAGGACAGGGGCCTACAATGAGCAGTTCTTC
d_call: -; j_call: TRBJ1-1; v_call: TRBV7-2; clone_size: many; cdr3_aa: CASSSLSMVTEAFF; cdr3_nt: TGTGCCAGCAGCTCCCTGAGTATGGTCACTGAAGCTTTCTTT
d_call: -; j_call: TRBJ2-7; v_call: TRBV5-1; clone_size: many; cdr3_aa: CASSLGVAASYEQYF; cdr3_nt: TGCGCCAGCAGCTTGGGAGTAGCGGCCTCCTACGAGCAGTACTTC
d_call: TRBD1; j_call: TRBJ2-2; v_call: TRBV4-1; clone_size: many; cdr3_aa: CASSQDPGQGITGELFF; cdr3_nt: TGCGCCAGCAGCCAAGATCCCGGACAGGGAATCACCGGGGAGCTGTTTTTT
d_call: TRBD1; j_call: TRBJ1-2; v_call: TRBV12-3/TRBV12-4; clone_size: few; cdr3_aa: CASSRDRGFGYTF; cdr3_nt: TGTGCCAGCAGCCGGGACAGGGGGTTTGGCTACACCTTC
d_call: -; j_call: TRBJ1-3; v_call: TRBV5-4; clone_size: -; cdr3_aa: CASSLGDFSGNTIYF; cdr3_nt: TGTGCCAGCAGCTTGGGTGACTTCTCTGGAAACACCATATATTTT
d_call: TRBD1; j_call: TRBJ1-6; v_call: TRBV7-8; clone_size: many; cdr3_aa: CASSSPGTARGPLHF; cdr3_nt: TGTGCCAGCAGCTCGCCCGGGACAGCCAGGGGACCCCTCCACTTT
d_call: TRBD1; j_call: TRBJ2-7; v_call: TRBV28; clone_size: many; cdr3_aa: CASRSGQGALLIEQYF; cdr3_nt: TGTGCCAGCAGGTCGGGACAGGGGGCGCTCTTGATCGAGCAGTACTTC
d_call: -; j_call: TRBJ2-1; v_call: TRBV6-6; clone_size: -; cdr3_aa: CASSYVQDRQYEQFF; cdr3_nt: TGTGCCAGCAGTTACGTTCAAGACAGACAGTACGAGCAGTTCTTC
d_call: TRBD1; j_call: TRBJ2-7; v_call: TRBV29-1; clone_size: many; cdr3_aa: CSVEIGGDPYEQYF; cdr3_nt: TGCAGCGTTGAAATAGGGGGCGATCCCTACGAGCAGTACTTC
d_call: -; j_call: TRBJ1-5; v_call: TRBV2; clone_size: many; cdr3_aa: CASSPTTIGQPQHF; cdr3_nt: TGTGCCAGCAGTCCGACAACCATCGGACAGCCCCAGCATTTT
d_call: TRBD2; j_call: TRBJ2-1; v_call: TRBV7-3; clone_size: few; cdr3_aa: CASSLQVLAAYNEQFF; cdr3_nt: TGTGCCAGCAGCTTACAGGTCCTAGCGGCCTACAATGAGCAGTTCTTC
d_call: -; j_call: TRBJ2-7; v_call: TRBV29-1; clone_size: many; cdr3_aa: CSVTGFGRGRDEQYF; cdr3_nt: TGCAGCGTCACCGGCTTTGGGAGGGGGCGGGACGAGCAGTACTTC
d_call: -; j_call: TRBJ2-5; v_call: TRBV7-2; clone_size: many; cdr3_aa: CASSPGTLRGAQYF; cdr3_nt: TGTGCCAGCAGCCCTGGGACACTCCGGGGGGCCCAGTACTTC
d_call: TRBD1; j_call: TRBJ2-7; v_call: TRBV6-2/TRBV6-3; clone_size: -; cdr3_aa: CASTGWDRYNEQYF; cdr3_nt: TGTGCCAGCACCGGCTGGGACAGGTACAATGAGCAGTACTTC
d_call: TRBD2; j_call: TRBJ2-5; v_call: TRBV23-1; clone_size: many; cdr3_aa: CASRQRTSGVVETQYF; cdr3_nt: TGCGCCAGCAGACAGAGGACTAGCGGGGTTGTCGAGACCCAGTACTTC
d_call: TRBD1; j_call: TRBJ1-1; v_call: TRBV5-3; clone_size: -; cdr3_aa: CASSSGQGARAEAFF; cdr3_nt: TGTGCCAGCAGCTCGGGACAGGGGGCAAGAGCTGAAGCTTTCTTT
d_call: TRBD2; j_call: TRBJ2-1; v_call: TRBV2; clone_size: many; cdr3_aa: CASSEGTSDHNEQFF; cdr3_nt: TGTGCCAGCAGTGAGGGGACTAGCGACCACAATGAGCAGTTCTTC
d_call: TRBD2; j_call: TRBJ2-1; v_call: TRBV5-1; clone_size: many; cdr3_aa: CASSPTGGYEQFF; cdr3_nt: TGCGCCAGCAGCCCAACGGGGGGGTATGAGCAGTTCTTC
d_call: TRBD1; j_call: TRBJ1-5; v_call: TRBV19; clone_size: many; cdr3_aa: CASSIAGTDSNQPQHF; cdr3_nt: TGTGCCAGTAGTATAGCAGGGACAGATAGCAATCAGCCCCAGCATTTT
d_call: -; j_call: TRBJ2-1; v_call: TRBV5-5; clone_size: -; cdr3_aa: CASSLDLGRSYNEQFF; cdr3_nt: TGTGCCAGCAGCTTGGATCTGGGGAGATCTTACAATGAGCAGTTCTTC
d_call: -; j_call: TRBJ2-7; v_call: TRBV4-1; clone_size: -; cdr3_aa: CASSQEGWTKIRYEQYF; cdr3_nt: TGCGCCAGCAGCCAAGAAGGGTGGACGAAAATCAGGTACGAGCAGTACTTC
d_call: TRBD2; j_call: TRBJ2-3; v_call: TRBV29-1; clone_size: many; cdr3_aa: CSVISGRGDTQYF; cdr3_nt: TGCAGCGTTATAAGCGGGAGAGGAGATACGCAGTATTTT